These 20 T cell receptor beta chains were all obtained from the same sample, sequenced in a study of OX40 agonist ivuxolimab in advanced cancers. The library was built by means of the immunoSEQ multiplex PCR assay. The immuneACCESS repertoire file appears here via TCRdb, limited to in-frame rearrangements. These files lack a portion of the clones; in checked studies, under half of the deficit traces to unresolved V genes, and the cause of the others is not known. The sample table contains roughly 71,000 clones; only one count was recorded for less than 85% of them. In total, the top ten clones hold about 0.83% of the sample. Sequencing was performed on CD4+ or CD8+ T cells sorted from blood, taken in a trial of the OX40 agonist ivuxolimab. The receptors were gathered from an adult with an advanced solid tumor such as melanoma, head and neck, liver or kidney cancer.

This chain joins TRBV7-2 and TRBJ2-7; 7 bases agree with TRBD1. Germline lookup yields CDR1 SGHTA and CDR2 FQGNSA. The junction had 6 bases not matched to a gene; V was cut back by 0 bases and J by 4 bases. The CDR3 extends over 15 amino acids. The chain's CDR3 is CASSLAQGKQYEQYF. As DNA, the CDR3 is TGTGCCAGCAGCTTAGCACAGGGGAAGCAGTACGAGCAGTACTTC.

Here the CDR3 DNA reads TGTGCCAGCAGTTACTCGTCGGGACAGGGAAACTACGAGCAGTACTTC. The encoded protein is CASSYSSGQGNYEQYF. The rearrangement joins TRBV6-6 to TRBJ2-7; 9 nucleotides align to TRBD1. After removal of 0 bases from V and 3 bases from J, the junction contained 6 bases not matched to a gene. The V gene's germline CDR1 is MNHNY and CDR2 SVGAGI (reference sequence). The CDR3 runs 16 residues.

This chain joins TRBV7-9 and TRBJ2-3; 9 bases align to TRBD2. The CDR3 runs to 16 residues. J gave up 1 base and V 1 base, and 3 bases lay outside the gene matches. Looked up from germline, CDR1 is SEHNR and CDR2 is FQNEAQ (reference sequence). CDR3 DNA sequence: TGTGCCAGCAGCTTAGATTTAGCGGGAGGCACAGATACGCAGTATTTT. Residues: CASSLDLAGGTDTQYF.

The chain links TRBV27 to TRBJ2-7, with D perhaps TRBD1 (6 bases). V dropped 6 bases and J dropped 1 base, with 10 bases sitting between them. CDR1 MNHEY and CDR2 SMNVEV come from the germline V gene (reference sequence). The CDR3 runs 13 residues. CDR3 loop: CASSRQESYEQYF. In DNA form, the CDR3 reads TGTGCCAGCAGCCGACAGGAATCCTACGAGCAGTACTTC.

V usage is TRBV18 and J usage is TRBJ2-2; TRBD2 agrees at 9 bases. The CDR3 is made up of 16 amino acids. V gave up 2 bases and J gave up 1 base; unmatched junction bases: 2. The germline CDR1 and CDR2 sequences are KGHSH and LQKENI. The chain's CDR3 is CASSPAGGKNTGELFF. The CDR3, as DNA: TGTGCCAGCTCACCAGCGGGGGGGAAGAACACCGGGGAGCTGTTTTTT.

This chain joins TRBV9 and TRBJ2-4, with TRBD2 as a possible D gene (6 bases). The germline gives CDR1 SGDLS, CDR2 YYNGEE. Between the trimmed V and J ends, which lost 4 bases and 1 base, there was a span of 21 bases. The CDR3 sequence is 18 residues long. In DNA form, the CDR3 reads TGTGCCAGCAGCCCACCACCGCCCGGGGAGGCGGCCAAAAACATTCAGTACTTC. This translates into CASSPPPPGEAAKNIQYF.

The chain uses TRBV6-5 and TRBJ2-2; D remains ambiguous. Germline V gene data show CDR1 as MNHEY and CDR2 as SVGAGI. Trimming pared 0 bases from V and 6 bases from J, leaving 14 bases between. The CDR3 extends over 16 amino acids. The CDR3 sequence: CASSYSGSRVAGELFF. In DNA form, the CDR3 reads TGTGCCAGCAGTTACTCCGGAAGTCGGGTTGCCGGGGAGCTGTTTTTT.

This sequence joins TRBV7-9 and TRBJ1-1; 9 bases line up with TRBD1. The CDR3 covers 16 residues. With V trimmed by 3 bases and J by 1 base, 6 bases remained unmatched. Germline V CDR1 and CDR2: SEHNR, FQNEAQ (reference sequence). The chain's CDR3 is CASSFRPGQGNTEAFF. The CDR3 DNA reads as TGTGCCAGCAGCTTTCGGCCGGGACAGGGGAACACTGAAGCTTTCTTT.

V is TRBV18 and J is TRBJ1-5, with 9 bases fitting TRBD1. Germline V gene sequence: CDR1 KGHSH, CDR2 LQKENI. The CDR3 sequence is 16 residues long. V was pared by 3 bases and J by 6 bases, with 9 bases of the junction left unmatched. The chain's CDR3 is CASSPAGTGPLQPQHF. The DNA of the CDR3 is TGTGCCAGCTCACCTGCCGGGACAGGGCCCCTTCAGCCCCAGCATTTT.

This sequence joins TRBV5-5 and TRBJ1-1; D uncertain. Trimming left V 0 bases short and J 1 base short, with 4 bases between. The CDR3 extends over 13 amino acids. Germline V lookup: CDR1 SGHKS, CDR2 YYEKEE (reference sequence). CDR3 amino acids: CASSLVSNTEAFF. The DNA for the CDR3 is TGTGCCAGCAGCTTGGTGTCGAACACTGAAGCTTTCTTT. Variable domain in full (rest from reference TRBV5-5 and TRBJ1-1): DAGVTQSPTHLIKTRGQQVTLRCSPISGHKSVSWYQQVLGQGPQFIFQYYEKEERGRGNFPDRFSARQFPNYSSELNVNALLLGDSALYLCASSLVSNTEAFFGQGTRLTVV.

The chain has TRBV5-1 and TRBJ1-3; D gene uncertain. The CDR3 is 14 amino acids. Germline CDR1 is SGHRS and CDR2 is YFSETQ. Between the trimmed V and J ends, which lost 5 bases and 6 bases, there was a span of 15 bases. CDR3 nucleotide sequence: TGCGCCAGCAGTGGTGGGAATTCGGAAAACACCATATATTTT. Translating gives CASSGGNSENTIYF.

J is TRBJ1-4 and V is TRBV5-1; TRBD1 matches 9 bases. CDR1 is SGHRS and CDR2 is YFSETQ in the germline V gene. The CDR3 extends over 13 amino acids. The J segment lost 6 bases and the V segment lost 5 bases, leaving 2 bases of the junction unmatched. Written as DNA, the CDR3 is TGCGCCAGCAGTAGGACAGGGGATGAAAAACTGTTTTTT. Amino acids: CASSRTGDEKLFF.

V is TRBV25-1 and J is TRBJ2-5; the D gene is possibly TRBD2 (5 bases). V was cut by 2 bases and J by 4 bases, with 11 bases left in between. Per germline, CDR1 MGHDK and CDR2 SYGVNS. The CDR3 is 14 residues long. The chain's CDR3 is CASSEGGIRETQYF. The CDR3 nucleotides are TGTGCCAGCAGTGAAGGAGGAATTAGAGAGACCCAGTACTTC.

The chain joins TRBV9 to TRBJ1-1; D is ambiguous. CDR1 is SGDLS and CDR2 is YYNGEE in the germline V gene. The CDR3 loop spans 12 amino acids. V was cut by 7 bases and J by 0 bases, with 7 bases left in between. The CDR3 loop is CASGNMNTEAFF. CDR3 coding DNA: TGTGCCAGCGGGAACATGAACACTGAAGCTTTCTTT.

V usage is TRBV6-5 and J usage is TRBJ1-3, with D maybe TRBD1 (5 bases). Germline V gene data show CDR1 as MNHEY and CDR2 as SVGAGI. This CDR3 contains 15 residues. Trimming cost V 5 bases and J 3 bases, with 14 bases left between them. The CDR3 loop is CASSPPGRGGNTIYF. The CDR3 coding sequence is TGTGCCAGCAGTCCCCCGGGGCGCGGTGGAAACACCATATATTTT.

CDR3 amino acids: CASSPPTGVGYEQYF. The CDR3 bases are TGTGCCAGCAGTCCCCCGACAGGGGTGGGCTACGAGCAGTACTTC. The chain employs TRBV28 and TRBJ2-7, with 8 bases lining up with TRBD1. Germline lookup yields CDR1 MDHEN and CDR2 SYDVKM. Germline trimming cut 5 bases from V and 3 bases from J; bases unmatched to any gene: 9. This CDR3 is 15 amino acids long.

The V gene is TRBV5-1, the J gene TRBJ2-3; D unclear. CDR1 is SGHRS, CDR2 YFSETQ, per germline. The germline V and J ends were trimmed by 2 bases and 1 base, with 5 bases remaining between them. The CDR3 extends over 13 amino acids. This CDR3 is CASSFSGTDTQYF. CDR3 coding DNA: TGCGCCAGCAGCTTTTCAGGCACAGATACGCAGTATTTT.

V usage is TRBV6-1 and J usage is TRBJ2-7, with D hard to call. There are 13 residues in the CDR3. V lost 0 bases and J lost 3, with 6 bases in between. The germline V gene has CDR1 MNHNS and CDR2 SASEGT. CDR3 protein: CASSEAKIYEQYF. The DNA for the CDR3 is TGTGCCAGCAGTGAAGCGAAGATCTACGAGCAGTACTTC.

The V call is TRBV9, the J call TRBJ2-2; 8 bases map to TRBD2. Trimming at V came to 1 base and at J to 1 base, leaving 0 bases not matched to a gene. Germline loops: CDR1 SGDLS, CDR2 YYNGEE. This CDR3 has 15 residues. CDR3 in amino acids: CASSVTSGNTGELFF. The CDR3 nucleotides read TGTGCCAGCAGCGTAACTAGCGGGAACACCGGGGAGCTGTTTTTT.

This clone was detected a few times. The rearrangement links TRBV30 to TRBJ1-1, with 8 bases lining up with TRBD1. CDR1 and CDR2 (germline): GTSNPN, SVGIG (reference sequence). This CDR3 comprises 12 residues. V shed 5 bases, J shed 7 bases, and the junction held 6 bases outside the gene matches. The CDR3 nucleotides are TGTGCCTGGGCTGACAGGGGTGGTGAAGCTTTCTTT. Translation: CAWADRGGEAFF.